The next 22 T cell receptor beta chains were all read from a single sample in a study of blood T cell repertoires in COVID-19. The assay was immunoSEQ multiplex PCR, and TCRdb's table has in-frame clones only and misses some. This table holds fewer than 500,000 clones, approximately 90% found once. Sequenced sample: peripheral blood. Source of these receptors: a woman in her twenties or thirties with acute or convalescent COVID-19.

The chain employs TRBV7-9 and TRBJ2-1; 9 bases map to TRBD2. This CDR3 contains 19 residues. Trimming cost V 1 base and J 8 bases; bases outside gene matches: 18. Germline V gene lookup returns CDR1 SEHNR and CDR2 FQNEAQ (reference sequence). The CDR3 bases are TGTGCCAGCAGCTTAGACCCCTTTACCGGGACTAGCTCTTTCTATGAGCAGTTCTTC. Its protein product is CASSLDPFTGTSSFYEQFF. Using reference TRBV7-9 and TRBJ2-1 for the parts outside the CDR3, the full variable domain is DTGVSQNPRHKITKRGQNVTFRCDPISEHNRLYWYRQTLGQGPEFLTYFQNEAQLEKSRLLSDRFSAERPKGSFSTLEIQRTEQGDSAMYLCASSLDPFTGTSSFYEQFFGPGTRLTVL.

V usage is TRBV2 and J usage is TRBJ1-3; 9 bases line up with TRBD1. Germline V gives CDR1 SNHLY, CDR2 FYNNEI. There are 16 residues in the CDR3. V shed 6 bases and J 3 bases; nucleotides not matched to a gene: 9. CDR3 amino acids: CASRTGTGSDGNTIYF. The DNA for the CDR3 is TGTGCCAGCAGAACTGGGACAGGGTCGGATGGAAACACCATATATTTT.

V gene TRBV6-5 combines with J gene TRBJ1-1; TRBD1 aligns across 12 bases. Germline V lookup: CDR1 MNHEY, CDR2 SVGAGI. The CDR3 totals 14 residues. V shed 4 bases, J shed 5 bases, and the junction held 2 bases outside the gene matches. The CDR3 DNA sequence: TGTGCCAGCAGTTCGGGACAGGGGGCGACTGAAGCTTTCTTT. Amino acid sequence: CASSSGQGATEAFF.

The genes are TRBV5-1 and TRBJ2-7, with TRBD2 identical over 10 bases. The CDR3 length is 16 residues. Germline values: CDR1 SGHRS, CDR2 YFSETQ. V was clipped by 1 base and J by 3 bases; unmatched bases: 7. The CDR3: CASSLKRGGSSYEQYF. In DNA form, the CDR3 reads TGCGCCAGCAGCTTGAAGCGGGGGGGCTCTAGCTACGAGCAGTACTTC.

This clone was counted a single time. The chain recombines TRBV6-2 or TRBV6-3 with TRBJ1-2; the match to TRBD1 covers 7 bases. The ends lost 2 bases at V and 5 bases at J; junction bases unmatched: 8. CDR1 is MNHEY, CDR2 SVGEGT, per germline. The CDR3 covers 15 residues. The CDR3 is CASSYAGETGYGYTF. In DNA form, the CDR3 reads TGTGCCAGCAGTTACGCTGGGGAGACAGGGTATGGCTACACCTTC.

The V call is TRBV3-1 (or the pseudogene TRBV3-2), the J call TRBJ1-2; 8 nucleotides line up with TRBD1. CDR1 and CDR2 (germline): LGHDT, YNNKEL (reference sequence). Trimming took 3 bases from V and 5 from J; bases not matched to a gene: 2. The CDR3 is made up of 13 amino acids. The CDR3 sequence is CASSHRDRYGYTF. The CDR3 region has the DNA TGTGCCAGCAGCCACCGGGACAGGTATGGCTACACCTTC.

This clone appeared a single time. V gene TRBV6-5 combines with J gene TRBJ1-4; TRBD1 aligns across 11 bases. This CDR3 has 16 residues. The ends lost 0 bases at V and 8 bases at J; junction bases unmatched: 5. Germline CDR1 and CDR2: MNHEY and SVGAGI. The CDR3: CASSYSGTGGAEKLFF. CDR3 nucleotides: TGTGCCAGCAGTTACTCAGGGACAGGGGGAGCCGAAAAACTGTTTTTT.

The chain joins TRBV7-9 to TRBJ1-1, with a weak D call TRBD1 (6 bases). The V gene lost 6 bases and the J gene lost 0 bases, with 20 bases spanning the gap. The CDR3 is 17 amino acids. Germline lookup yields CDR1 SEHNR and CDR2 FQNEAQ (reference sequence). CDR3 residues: CASSRRGPGEMNTEAFF. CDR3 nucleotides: TGTGCCAGCAGTCGCAGGGGCCCTGGAGAAATGAACACTGAAGCTTTCTTT.

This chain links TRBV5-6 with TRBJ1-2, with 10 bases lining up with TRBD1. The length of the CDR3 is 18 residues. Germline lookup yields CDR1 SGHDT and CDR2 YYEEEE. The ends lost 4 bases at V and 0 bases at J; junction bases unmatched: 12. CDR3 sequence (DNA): TGTGCCAGCAGCCTTCAGACAGGGGGCTTGAGTTCTAACTATGGCTACACCTTC. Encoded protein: CASSLQTGGLSSNYGYTF.

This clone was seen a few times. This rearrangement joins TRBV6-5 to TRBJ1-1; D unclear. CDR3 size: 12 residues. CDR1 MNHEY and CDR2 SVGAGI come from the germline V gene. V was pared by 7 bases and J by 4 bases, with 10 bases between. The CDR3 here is CASKRGSTEAFF. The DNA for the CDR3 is TGTGCCAGCAAGAGAGGGTCCACTGAAGCTTTCTTT.

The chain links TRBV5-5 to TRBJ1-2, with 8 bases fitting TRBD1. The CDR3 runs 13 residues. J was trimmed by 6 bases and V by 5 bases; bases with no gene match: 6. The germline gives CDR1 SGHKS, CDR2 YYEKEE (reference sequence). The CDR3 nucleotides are TGTGCCAGCAGTCCTGACAGGGGTAATGGCTACACCTTC. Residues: CASSPDRGNGYTF.

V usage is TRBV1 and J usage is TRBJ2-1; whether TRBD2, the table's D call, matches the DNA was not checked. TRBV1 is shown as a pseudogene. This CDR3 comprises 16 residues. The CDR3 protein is CTSASKTRDSYNEQFF. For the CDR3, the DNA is TGCACCAGCGCCTCTAAAACTCGAGACTCCTACAATGAGCAGTTCTTC.

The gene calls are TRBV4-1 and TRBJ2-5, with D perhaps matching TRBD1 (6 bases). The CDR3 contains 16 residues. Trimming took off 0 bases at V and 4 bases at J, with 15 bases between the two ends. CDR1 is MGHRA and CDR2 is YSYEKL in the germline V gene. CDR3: CASSQDPPGVRETQYF. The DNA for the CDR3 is TGCGCCAGCAGCCAAGATCCCCCAGGGGTTCGAGAGACCCAGTACTTC.

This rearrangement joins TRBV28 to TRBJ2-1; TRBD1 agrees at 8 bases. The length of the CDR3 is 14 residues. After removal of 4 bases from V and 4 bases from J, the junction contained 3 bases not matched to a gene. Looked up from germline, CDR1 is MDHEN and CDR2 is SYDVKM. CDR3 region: CASSWQGAYNEQFF. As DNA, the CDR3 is TGTGCCAGCAGTTGGCAGGGGGCTTACAATGAGCAGTTCTTC.

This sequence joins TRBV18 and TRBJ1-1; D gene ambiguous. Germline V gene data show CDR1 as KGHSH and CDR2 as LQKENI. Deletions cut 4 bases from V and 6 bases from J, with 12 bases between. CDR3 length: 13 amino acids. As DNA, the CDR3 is TGTGCCAGCTCACTTATTACATTCGCTGAAGCTTTCTTT. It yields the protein CASSLITFAEAFF.

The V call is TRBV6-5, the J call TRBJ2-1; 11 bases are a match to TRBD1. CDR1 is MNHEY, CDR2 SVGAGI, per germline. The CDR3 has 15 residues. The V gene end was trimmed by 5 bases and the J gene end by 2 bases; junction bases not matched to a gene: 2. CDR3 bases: TGTGCCAGCAGTAGGGACAGGGGGGCCTACAATGAGCAGTTCTTC. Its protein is CASSRDRGAYNEQFF.

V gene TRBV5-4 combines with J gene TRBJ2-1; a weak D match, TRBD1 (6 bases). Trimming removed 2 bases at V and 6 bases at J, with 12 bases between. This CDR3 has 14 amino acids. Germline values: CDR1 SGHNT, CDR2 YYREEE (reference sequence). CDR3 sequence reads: CASSFSQGANEQFF. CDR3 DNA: TGTGCCAGCAGCTTCTCACAGGGTGCCAATGAGCAGTTCTTC.

CDR3 loop: CASSESAGGLEQFF. The CDR3 region has the DNA TGTGCCAGCAGTGAATCCGCCGGGGGGCTCGAGCAGTTCTTC. The rearrangement joins TRBV2 to TRBJ2-1, with a weak D call TRBD2 (7 bases). Trimming took off 2 bases at V and 10 bases at J, with 15 bases between the two ends. The length of the CDR3 is 14 residues. The germline CDR1 and CDR2 sequences are SNHLY and FYNNEI.

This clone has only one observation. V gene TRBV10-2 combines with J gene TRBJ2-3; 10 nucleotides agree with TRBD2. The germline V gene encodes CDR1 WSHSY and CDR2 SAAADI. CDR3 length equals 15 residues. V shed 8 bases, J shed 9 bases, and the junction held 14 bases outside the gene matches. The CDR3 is CASGPGSGGPLTQYF. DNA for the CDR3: TGCGCCAGCGGGCCGGGTAGCGGGGGGCCCTTGACGCAGTATTTT.

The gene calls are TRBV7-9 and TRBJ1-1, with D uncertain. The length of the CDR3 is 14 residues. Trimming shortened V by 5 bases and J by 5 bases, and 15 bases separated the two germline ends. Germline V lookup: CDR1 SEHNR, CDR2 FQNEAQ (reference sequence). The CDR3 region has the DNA TGTGCCAGCAGCCCCTGGACTATGGGGACTGAAGCTTTCTTT. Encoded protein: CASSPWTMGTEAFF.

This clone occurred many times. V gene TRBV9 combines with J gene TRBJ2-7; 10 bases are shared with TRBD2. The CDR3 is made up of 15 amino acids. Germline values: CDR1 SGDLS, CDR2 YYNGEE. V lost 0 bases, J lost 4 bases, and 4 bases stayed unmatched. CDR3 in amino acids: CASSVGSSGGYEQYF. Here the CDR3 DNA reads TGTGCCAGCAGCGTAGGGTCTAGCGGGGGTTACGAGCAGTACTTC. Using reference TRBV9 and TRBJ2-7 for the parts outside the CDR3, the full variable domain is DSGVTQTPKHLITATGQRVTLRCSPRSGDLSVYWYQQSLDQGLQFLIQYYNGEERAKGNILERFSAQQFPDLHSELNLSSLELGDSALYFCASSVGSSGGYEQYFGPGTRLTVT.

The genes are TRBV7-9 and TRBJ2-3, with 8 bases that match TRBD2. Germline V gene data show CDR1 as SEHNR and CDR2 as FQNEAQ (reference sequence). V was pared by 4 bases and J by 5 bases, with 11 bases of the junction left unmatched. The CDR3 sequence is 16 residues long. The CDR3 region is CASSSRSGGAQDTQYF. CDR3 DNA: TGTGCCAGCAGCTCCCGCAGCGGGGGAGCGCAAGATACGCAGTATTTT.